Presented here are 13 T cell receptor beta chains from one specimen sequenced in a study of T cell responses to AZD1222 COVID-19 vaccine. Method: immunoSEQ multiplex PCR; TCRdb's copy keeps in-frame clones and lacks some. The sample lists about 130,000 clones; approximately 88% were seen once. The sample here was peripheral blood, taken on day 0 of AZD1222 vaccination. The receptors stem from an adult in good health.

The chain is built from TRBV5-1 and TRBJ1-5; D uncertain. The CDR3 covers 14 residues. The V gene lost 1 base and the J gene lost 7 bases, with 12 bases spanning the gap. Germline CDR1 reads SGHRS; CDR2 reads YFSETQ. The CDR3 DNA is TGCGCCAGCAGCTTGTATGGGGAACGACAGCCCCAGCATTTT. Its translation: CASSLYGERQPQHF.

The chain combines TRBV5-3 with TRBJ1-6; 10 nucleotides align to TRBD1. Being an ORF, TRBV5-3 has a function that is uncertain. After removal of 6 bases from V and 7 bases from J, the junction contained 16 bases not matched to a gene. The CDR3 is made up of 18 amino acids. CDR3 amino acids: CARTQPGTGAYLNSPLHF. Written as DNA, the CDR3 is TGTGCCAGAACCCAGCCCGGGACAGGGGCATACCTGAATTCACCCCTCCACTTT.

DNA for the CDR3: TGTGCCAGTAGTATAGGACAGGGTACCACCGGGGAGCTGTTTTTT. Amino acids: CASSIGQGTTGELFF. The chain recombines TRBV19 with TRBJ2-2, with 7 nucleotides matching TRBD1. The CDR3 runs to 15 residues. From germline, CDR1 is LNHDA and CDR2 SQIVND (reference sequence). The junction had 3 bases not matched to a gene; V was cut back by 1 base and J by 4 bases.

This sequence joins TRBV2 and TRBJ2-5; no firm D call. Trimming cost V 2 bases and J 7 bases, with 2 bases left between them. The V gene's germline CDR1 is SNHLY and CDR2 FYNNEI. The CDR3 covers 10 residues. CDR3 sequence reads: CASSEPTQYF. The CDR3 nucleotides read TGTGCCAGCAGTGAACCGACCCAGTACTTC.

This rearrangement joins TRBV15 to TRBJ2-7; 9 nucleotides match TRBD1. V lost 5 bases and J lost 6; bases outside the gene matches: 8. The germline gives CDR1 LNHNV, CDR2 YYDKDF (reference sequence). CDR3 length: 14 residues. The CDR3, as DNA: TGTGCCACCAGCCTATCCGGGACAGGGACCGAGCAGTACTTC. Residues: CATSLSGTGTEQYF.

The CDR3 here is CASSLGVRSTDTQYF. CDR3 DNA sequence: TGTGCCAGCAGCTTAGGCGTCCGGAGCACAGATACGCAGTATTTT. The V and J genes are TRBV11-3 and TRBJ2-3; D is undetermined. The germline V gene has CDR1 SGHNT and CDR2 YENEEA. Deletions cut 1 base from V and 0 bases from J, with 8 bases between. The CDR3 has 15 residues.

The CDR3 coding sequence is TGTGCCAGCTCACCACCGGGCGATAATTCACCCCTCCACTTT. It encodes CASSPPGDNSPLHF. This sequence joins TRBV18 and TRBJ1-6; D gene uncertain. Trimming removed 0 bases from V and 5 bases from J, with 5 bases in between. Germline lookup yields CDR1 KGHSH and CDR2 LQKENI. This CDR3 spans 14 amino acids.

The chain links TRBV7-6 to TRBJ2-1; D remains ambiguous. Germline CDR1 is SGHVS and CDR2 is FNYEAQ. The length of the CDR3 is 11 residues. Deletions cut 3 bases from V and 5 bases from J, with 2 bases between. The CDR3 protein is CASSLDNEQFF. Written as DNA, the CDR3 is TGTGCCAGCAGCTTGGACAATGAGCAGTTCTTC.

CDR3 sequence: CASSPPDRGDQPQHF. The CDR3 DNA reads as TGCGCCAGCAGCCCCCCGGACAGGGGGGATCAGCCCCAGCATTTT. This chain joins TRBV4-1 and TRBJ1-5; TRBD1 matches 10 bases. With V trimmed by 4 bases and J by 5 bases, 5 bases remained unmatched. This CDR3 has 15 residues. Germline V gene lookup returns CDR1 MGHRA and CDR2 YSYEKL.

The CDR3 nucleotides are TGTGCCAGCAGCCAAAACCAGGGACAGGGAAAGAATCAGCCCCAGCATTTT. This sequence encodes CASSQNQGQGKNQPQHF. The rearrangement uses TRBV3-1 (or the pseudogene TRBV3-2) and TRBJ1-5; TRBD1 matches at 9 bases. Germline CDR1 is LGHDT and CDR2 is YNNKEL (reference sequence). V shed 2 bases, J shed 4 bases, and the junction held 9 bases outside the gene matches. The CDR3 is 17 residues long.

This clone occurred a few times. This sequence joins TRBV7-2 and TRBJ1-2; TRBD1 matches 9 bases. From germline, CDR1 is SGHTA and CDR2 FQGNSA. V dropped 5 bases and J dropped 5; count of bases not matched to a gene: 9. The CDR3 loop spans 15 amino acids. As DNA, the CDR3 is TGTGCCAGCAGCGCCCACAGGGGGCGAGATTATGGCTACACCTTC. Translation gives CASSAHRGRDYGYTF. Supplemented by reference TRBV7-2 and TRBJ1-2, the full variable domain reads GAGVSQSPSNKVTEKGKDVELRCDPISGHTALYWYRQSLGQGLEFLIYFQGNSAPDKSGLPSDRFSAERTGGSVSTLTIQRTQQEDSAVYLCASSAHRGRDYGYTFGSGTRLTVV.

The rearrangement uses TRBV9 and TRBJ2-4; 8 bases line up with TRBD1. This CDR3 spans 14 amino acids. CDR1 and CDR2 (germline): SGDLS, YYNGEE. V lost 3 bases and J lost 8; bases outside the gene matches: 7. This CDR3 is CASSARGLDDIQYF. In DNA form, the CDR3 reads TGTGCCAGCAGCGCCAGGGGGCTAGATGACATTCAGTACTTC.

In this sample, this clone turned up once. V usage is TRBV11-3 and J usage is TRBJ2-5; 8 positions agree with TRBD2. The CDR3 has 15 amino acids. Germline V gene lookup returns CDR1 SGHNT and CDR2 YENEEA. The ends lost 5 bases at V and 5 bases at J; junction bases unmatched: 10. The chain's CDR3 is CASSPRTSLRETQYF. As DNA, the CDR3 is TGTGCCAGCAGCCCCCGGACTAGCTTGAGGGAGACCCAGTACTTC. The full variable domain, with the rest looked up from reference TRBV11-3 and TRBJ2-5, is EAGVVQSPRYKIIEKKQPVAFWCNPISGHNTLYWYLQNLGQGPELLIRYENEEAVDDSQLPKDRFSAERLKGVDSTLKIQPAELGDSAVYLCASSPRTSLRETQYFGPGTRLLVL.